Each of the 20 T cell receptor beta chains below was sequenced from the same sample in a study of Graves' ophthalmopathy and Graves' hyperthyroidism. Amplified TCR beta CDR3 regions were obtained using RNA transcripts as template. HTBI primers were used in a first-round RT-PCR, which preceded a second-round multiplex PCR. TCRdb passed the multiplex PCR reads through MiXCR, listing each CDR3 protein once. The repertoire includes 500,000 to 800,000 distinct CDR3 sequences, roughly two fifths of them detected once, and under 3.5% sits in the top ten. The specimen sequenced was peripheral blood. These receptors were obtained from an adult man with Graves' ophthalmopathy.

In the case of this clonotype: The CDR3 does not end in the conserved phenylalanine or tryptophan, so this is likely a read error. The chain employs TRBV4-1 and TRBJ2-7; D is ambiguous. CDR3 length: 17 residues. Trimming pared 0 bases from V and 4 bases from J, leaving 19 bases between. Per the germline V gene, CDR1 is MGHRA and CDR2 is YSYEKL. The CDR3 loop is CASSQDQAAELTYEQYS. CDR3 nucleotides: TGCGCCAGCAGCCAAGATCAGGCGGCGGAACTCACGTACGAGCAGTACTCC.

The chain is built from TRBV14 and TRBJ2-2; the match to TRBD2 covers 10 bases. Germline CDR1 and CDR2: SGHDN and FVKESK. The CDR3 loop spans 17 amino acids. V lost 1 base and J lost 1; bases outside the gene matches: 3. CDR3 nucleotides: TGTGCCAGCAGCCAAGCTAGCGGGGGAGTGAACACCGGGGAGCTGTTTTTT. Translation: CASSQASGGVNTGELFF.

This clonotype has ten or more counts. This sequence joins TRBV24-1 and TRBJ2-2; no firm D call. The ends were cut back, 0 bases at V and 4 bases at J, with 8 bases in the middle. This CDR3 region has 15 residues. CDR1 is KGHDR and CDR2 is SFDVKD in the germline V gene. CDR3 nucleotide sequence: TGTGCCACCAGTGATTTGACAATGGGCACCGGGGAGCTGTTTTTT. Encoded protein: CATSDLTMGTGELFF.

As DNA, the CDR3 is TGTGCCAGCAGTGGACAAACAGGCAACACTGAAGCTTTCTTT. This sequence encodes CASSGQTGNTEAFF. This chain connects TRBV2 to TRBJ1-1; maybe TRBD1 (5 bases). The CDR3 length is 14 residues. Per the germline V gene, CDR1 is SNHLY and CDR2 is FYNNEI. With 4 bases removed from V and 2 bases from J, the gap between germline ends came to 11 bases.

This clonotype was counted a few times. V gene TRBV6-1 combines with J gene TRBJ1-5, with TRBD1 matching 9 bases. CDR3 length: 13 amino acids. With V trimmed by 8 bases and J by 1 base, 0 bases remained unmatched. Looked up from germline, CDR1 is MNHNS and CDR2 is SASEGT. The CDR3 DNA reads TGTGCCAGCGGACAGGGGAGCAATCAGCCCCAGCATTTT. The encoded protein is CASGQGSNQPQHF.

The chain recombines TRBV2 with TRBJ2-3; D may be TRBD1 (5 bases). With 5 bases removed from V and 2 bases from J, the gap between germline ends came to 17 bases. This CDR3 has 16 residues. Germline V gives CDR1 SNHLY, CDR2 FYNNEI. The CDR3, as DNA: TGTGCCAGCAGTCCCCAAGGGGTGGGGCTCACAGATACGCAGTATTTT. Translating gives CASSPQGVGLTDTQYF.

This clonotype was counted many times. This chain uses TRBV15 with TRBJ1-1; TRBD1 agrees at 12 bases. Germline CDR1 LNHNV, CDR2 YYDKDF (reference sequence). The CDR3 spans 18 residues. V lost 0 bases and J lost 6; bases outside the gene matches: 11. The DNA for the CDR3 is TGTGCCACCAGCAGAGATCGGGACAGGGGGCCAGCTGACGCTGAAGCTTTCTTT. The encoded protein is CATSRDRDRGPADAEAFF. The full variable domain, in which reference TRBV15 and TRBJ1-1 provide the parts outside the CDR3, is DAMVIQNPRYQVTQFGKPVTLSCSQTLNHNVMYWYQQKSSQAPKLLFHYYDKDFNNEADTPDNFQSRRPNTSFCFLDIRSPGLGDTAMYLCATSRDRDRGPADAEAFFGQGTRLTVV.

A remark on this clonotype: The CDR3 end shows no conserved phenylalanine or tryptophan, and so a read error is likely. Here the CDR3 DNA reads TGTGCCAGCAGCTTAGCAGCGGGAGTCTCCGGGGAGCTGTTTCTT. Translating it yields CASSLAAGVSGELFL. The gene calls are TRBV7-2 and TRBJ2-2; 8 nucleotides match TRBD2. The germline CDR1 and CDR2 sequences are SGHTA and FQGNSA. The V segment lost 0 bases and the J segment 6 bases; nucleotides outside the gene matches: 3. The CDR3 is made up of 15 amino acids.

This clonotype turned up a few times. The chain couples TRBV29-1 to TRBJ2-3; D unclear. Trimming shortened V by 6 bases and J by 5 bases, and 12 bases separated the two germline ends. The CDR3 is 12 amino acids. Germline assignment: CDR1 SQVTM and CDR2 ANQGSEA. CDR3 nucleotides: TGCAGCGTAGCACGGCCCCAAGATACGCAGTATTTT. Encoded protein: CSVARPQDTQYF.

This clonotype was counted many times. The chain combines TRBV10-3 with TRBJ1-4, with TRBD1 as a possible D gene (5 bases). Germline V gene data show CDR1 as ENHRY and CDR2 as SYGVKD. Trimming took off 10 bases at V and 8 bases at J, with 17 bases between the two ends. This CDR3 spans 13 amino acids. CDR3 residues: CATGRGVKEKLFF. CDR3 DNA: TGTGCCACCGGTCGGGGGGTGAAAGAAAAACTGTTTTTT.

V gene TRBV15 combines with J gene TRBJ1-4; maybe TRBD1 (5 bases). CDR1 and CDR2 from the germline V gene are LNHNV and YYDKDF (reference sequence). V shed 0 bases and J shed 1 base, with 9 bases lying between them. This CDR3 has 16 residues. The CDR3 here is CATSREGLGTNEKLFF. CDR3 nucleotide sequence: TGTGCCACCAGCAGAGAGGGACTTGGAACTAATGAAAAACTGTTTTTT. Based on the CDR3 plus reference TRBV15 and TRBJ1-4, the full variable domain is DAMVIQNPRYQVTQFGKPVTLSCSQTLNHNVMYWYQQKSSQAPKLLFHYYDKDFNNEADTPDNFQSRRPNTSFCFLDIRSPGLGDTAMYLCATSREGLGTNEKLFFGSGTQLSVL.

Details on this clonotype: This may be a read error, as it is one base from a much larger clone. The V and J genes are TRBV7-2 and TRBJ1-3; TRBD1 matches 7 bases. CDR1 is SGHTA and CDR2 is FQGNSA in the germline V gene. V shed 8 bases and J 0 bases; nucleotides not matched to a gene: 7. The CDR3 has 15 amino acids. The CDR3 DNA reads TGTGCCAGCCGGGACAGTGGGGCCTCTGGAAACACCATATATTTT. Encoded protein: CASRDSGASGNTIYF.

J is TRBJ2-5 and V is TRBV15; 7 bases map to TRBD1. Germline CDR1 reads LNHNV; CDR2 reads YYDKDF (reference sequence). CDR3 size: 16 residues. V trimming: 0 bases; J trimming: 2 bases; junction bases outside the gene matches: 6. The CDR3 is CATSRDLGQWQETQYF. CDR3 nucleotide sequence: TGTGCCACCAGCAGAGATCTGGGACAGTGGCAAGAGACCCAGTACTTC.

Many counts were recorded for this clonotype. The chain joins TRBV6-1 to TRBJ1-6; D gene unclear. V dropped 1 base and J dropped 7 bases, with 2 bases sitting between them. This CDR3 has 12 residues. Germline lookup yields CDR1 MNHNS and CDR2 SASEGT. CDR3 region: CASSEENSPLHF. The DNA for the CDR3 is TGTGCCAGCAGTGAAGAAAATTCACCCCTCCACTTT.

The chain joins TRBV25-1 to TRBJ1-4, with D possibly matching TRBD1 (5 bases). Trimming took off 6 bases at V and 3 bases at J, with 20 bases between the two ends. CDR1 is MGHDK, CDR2 SYGVNS, per germline. The CDR3 runs to 17 residues. CDR3 in DNA: TGTGCCAGCAGCTCCCGTCGAAGGGGAGTGGCTAATGAAAAACTGTTTTTT. It translates to CASSSRRRGVANEKLFF.

Many counts were recorded for this clonotype. The V and J genes are TRBV12-3 or TRBV12-4 and TRBJ1-2; TRBD1 matches 10 bases. V dropped 5 bases and J dropped 4; count of bases not matched to a gene: 7. This CDR3 contains 15 residues. In DNA, the CDR3 is TGTGCCAGCAGTGGAAAGACAGGGGGCATCTATGGCTACACCTTC. This gives the protein CASSGKTGGIYGYTF.

In its sample, this clonotype was seen many times. The chain recombines TRBV7-3 with TRBJ2-5; a possible D gene is TRBD1 (7 bases). V lost 5 bases, J lost 5 bases, and 15 bases lay in between. This CDR3 has 14 amino acids. Germline V CDR1 and CDR2: SGHTA, FQGTGA. The DNA for the CDR3 is TGTGCCAGCAGCCCCCGGCCAGGGGGGGAGACCCAGTACTTC. As protein: CASSPRPGGETQYF.

The J gene is TRBJ1-2, the V gene TRBV4-1; TRBD1 agrees at 10 bases. CDR3 length equals 15 residues. The germline CDR1 and CDR2 sequences are MGHRA and YSYEKL. V gave up 3 bases and J gave up 4 bases; unmatched junction bases: 5. The CDR3 reads CASSHGTGEFYGYTF. CDR3 coding DNA: TGCGCCAGCAGCCACGGGACAGGGGAGTTCTATGGCTACACCTTC.

The chain uses TRBV15 and TRBJ1-1, with 7 bases identical to TRBD1. The CDR3 has 15 residues. Germline CDR1 and CDR2: LNHNV and YYDKDF (reference sequence). J was trimmed by 5 bases and V by 3 bases; bases with no gene match: 9. The CDR3 nucleotides read TGTGCCACCAGCAGCCCGCCGGGACAGAAAACTGAAGCTTTCTTT. This codes for CATSSPPGQKTEAFF.

The chain combines TRBV11-1 with TRBJ2-7, with TRBD2 matching 15 bases. Germline trimming cut 5 bases from V and 1 base from J; bases unmatched to any gene: 6. CDR1 is SGHAT and CDR2 is FQDESV in the germline V gene (reference sequence). CDR3 length equals 17 residues. The CDR3: CASSVEGLAGGSYEQYF. The CDR3 DNA follows: TGTGCCAGCAGCGTTGAAGGACTAGCGGGAGGGTCCTACGAGCAGTACTTC.